The 2 T cell receptor beta chains below come from one sample, sequenced in a study of T cell repertoires in cytomegalovirus infection. TCRdb processed the reads anew with MiXCR; each CDR3 protein has one entry. This table has 200,000 to 250,000 distinct CDR3 sequences, over 9% appearing once. What was sequenced was PBMCs. These receptors all stem from a human donor in good health (CMV status not recorded). Some clones in this sample may be carry-over from other donors' samples.

This clonotype was observed at least ten times. J is TRBJ2-4 and V is TRBV10-2; maybe TRBD2 (6 bases). CDR1 and CDR2 from the germline V gene are WSHSY and SAAADI. The CDR3 sequence is 13 residues long. V lost 0 bases, J lost 7 bases, and 7 bases lay in between. This CDR3 is CASSESEGNIQYF. The CDR3 nucleotides are TGCGCCAGCAGTGAGTCGGAGGGGAACATTCAGTACTTC.

This clonotype was counted between two and nine times. This sequence joins TRBV20-1 and TRBJ1-5, with 7 bases identical to TRBD1. This CDR3 is built from 15 residues. The ends lost 6 bases at V and 0 bases at J; junction bases unmatched: 8. Germline V CDR1 and CDR2: DFQATT, SNEGSKA (reference sequence). The CDR3 nucleotides are TGCAGTGCCCGAGACAGGGTCTCTAGCAATCAGCCCCAGCATTTT. Protein: CSARDRVSSNQPQHF.